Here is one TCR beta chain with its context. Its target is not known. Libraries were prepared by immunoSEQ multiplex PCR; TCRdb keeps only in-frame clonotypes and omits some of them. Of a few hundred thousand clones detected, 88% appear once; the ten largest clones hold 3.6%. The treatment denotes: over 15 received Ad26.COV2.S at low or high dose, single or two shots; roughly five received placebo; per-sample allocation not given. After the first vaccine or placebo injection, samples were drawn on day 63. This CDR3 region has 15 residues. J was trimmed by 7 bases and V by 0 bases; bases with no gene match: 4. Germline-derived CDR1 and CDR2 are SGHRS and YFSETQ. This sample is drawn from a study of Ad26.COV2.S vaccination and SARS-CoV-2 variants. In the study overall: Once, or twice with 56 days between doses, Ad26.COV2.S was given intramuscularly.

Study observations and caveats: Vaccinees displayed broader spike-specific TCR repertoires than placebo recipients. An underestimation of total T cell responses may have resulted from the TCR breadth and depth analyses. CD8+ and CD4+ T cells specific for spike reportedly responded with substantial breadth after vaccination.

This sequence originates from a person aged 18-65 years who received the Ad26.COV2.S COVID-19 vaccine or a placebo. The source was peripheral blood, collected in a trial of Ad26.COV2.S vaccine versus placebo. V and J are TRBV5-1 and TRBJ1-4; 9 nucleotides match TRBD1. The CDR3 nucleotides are TGCGCCAGCAGCTTGGAGTGGGACAGGGCTGAAAAACTGTTTTTT. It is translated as CASSLEWDRAEKLFF.